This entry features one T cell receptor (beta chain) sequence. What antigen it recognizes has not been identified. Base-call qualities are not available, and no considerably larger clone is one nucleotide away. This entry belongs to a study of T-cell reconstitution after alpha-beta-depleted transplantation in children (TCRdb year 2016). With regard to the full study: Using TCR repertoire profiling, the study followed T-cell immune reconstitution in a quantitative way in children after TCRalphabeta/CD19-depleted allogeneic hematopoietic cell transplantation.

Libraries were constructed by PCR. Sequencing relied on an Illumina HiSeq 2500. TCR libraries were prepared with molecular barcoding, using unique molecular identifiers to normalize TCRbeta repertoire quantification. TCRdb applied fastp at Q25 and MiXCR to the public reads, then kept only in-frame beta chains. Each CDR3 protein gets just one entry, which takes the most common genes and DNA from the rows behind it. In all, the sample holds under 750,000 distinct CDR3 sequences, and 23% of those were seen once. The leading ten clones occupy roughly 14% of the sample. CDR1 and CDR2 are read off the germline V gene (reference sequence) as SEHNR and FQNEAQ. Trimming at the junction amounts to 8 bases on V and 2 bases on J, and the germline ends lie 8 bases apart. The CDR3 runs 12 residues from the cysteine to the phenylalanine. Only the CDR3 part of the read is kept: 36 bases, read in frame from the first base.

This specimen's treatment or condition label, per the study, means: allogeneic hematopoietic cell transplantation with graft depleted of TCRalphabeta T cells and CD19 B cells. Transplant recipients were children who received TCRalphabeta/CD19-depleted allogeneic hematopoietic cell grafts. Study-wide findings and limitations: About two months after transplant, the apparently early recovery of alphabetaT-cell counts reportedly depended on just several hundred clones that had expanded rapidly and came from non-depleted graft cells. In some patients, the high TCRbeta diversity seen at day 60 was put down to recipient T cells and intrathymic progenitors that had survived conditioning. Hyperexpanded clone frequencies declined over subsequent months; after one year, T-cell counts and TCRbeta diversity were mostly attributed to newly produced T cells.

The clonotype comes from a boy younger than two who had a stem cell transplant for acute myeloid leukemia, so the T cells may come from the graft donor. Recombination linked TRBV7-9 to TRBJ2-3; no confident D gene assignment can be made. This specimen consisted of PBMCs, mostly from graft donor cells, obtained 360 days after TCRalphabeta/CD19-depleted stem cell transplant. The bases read TGTGCCAGCTACACTAACACAGATACGCAGTATTTT. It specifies CASYTNTDTQYF.